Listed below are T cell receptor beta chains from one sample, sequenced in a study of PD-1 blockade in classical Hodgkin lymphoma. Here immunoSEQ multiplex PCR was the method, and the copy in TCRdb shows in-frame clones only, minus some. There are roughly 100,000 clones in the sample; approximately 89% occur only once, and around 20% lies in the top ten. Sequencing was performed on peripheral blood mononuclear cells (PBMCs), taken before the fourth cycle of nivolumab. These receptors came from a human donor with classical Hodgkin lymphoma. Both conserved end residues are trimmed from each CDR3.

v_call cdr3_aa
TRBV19 ASSPQGRSNDEKLF
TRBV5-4 ASSLAVSGRADNEQF
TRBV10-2 ASNERTGNTGELF
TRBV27 ASSPYSNQPQH
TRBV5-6 ASSPPSAGGGNEQF
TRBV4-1 ASSQDRMNTEAF
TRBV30 AWNRVGTMNTEAF
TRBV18 ASSPSGKWEQY
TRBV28 ASSLVFGAGGSQY
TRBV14 ASSPMDTDEQY
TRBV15 ATSRGIPHPPYEQY
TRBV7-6 ASSKTSGKQETQY
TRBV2 ASRRDRGPSVSGNTIY
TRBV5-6 ASSLVSGFAYEQY
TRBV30 AWSFGLRRLEAF
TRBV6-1 ASSEALGVSGNTIY
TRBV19 ASSISSLAGGLTYNEQF
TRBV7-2 ASSLLSGAADTQY
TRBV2 ASSLQGTNQPQH
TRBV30 AWRGSHSGNTIY
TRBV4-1 ASSAGGREETQY
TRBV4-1 ASSQDLLFTSYGYT
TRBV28 ASSNDRVTEAF
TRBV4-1 ASSLSGTGDTEAF
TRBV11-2 ASGSAGAETQY
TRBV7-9 ASSFGLAGGPLIDEQF
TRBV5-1 ASSFIQEGNTEAF
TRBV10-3 AISIGLAGGSGANVLT
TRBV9 ASSVAREGTAYQPQH
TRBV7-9 ASSPGQRTTEAF
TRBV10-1 ASSVTGKPEAF
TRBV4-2 ASSHTGTTYEQY
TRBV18 ASSFVKTIQETQY
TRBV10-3 AISDRGGMANTEAF
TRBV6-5 ASSYTGGETQY